This T cell receptor beta chain comes out of a study of OX40 agonist ivuxolimab in advanced cancers. Across the study: Three patients showed partial responses: one hepatocellular carcinoma and two cutaneous melanoma cases.

TCRdb's copy holds only in-frame clones and misses some; the assay was immunoSEQ multiplex PCR. The sample lists 11,000 to 15,000 clones; about 89% were seen once. The V gene's germline CDR1 is LNHDA and CDR2 SQIVND (reference sequence). This CDR3 is built from 12 residues. J gave up 3 bases and V 7 bases, and 1 base lay outside the gene matches. The material sequenced was CD4+ or CD8+ T cells sorted from blood, taken in a trial of the OX40 agonist ivuxolimab. The receptor's source is an adult with an advanced solid tumor such as melanoma, head and neck, liver or kidney cancer. The chain employs TRBV19 and TRBJ2-7, with 9 bases fitting TRBD1. CDR3 sequence reads: CASKDRGYEQYF. The CDR3 coding sequence is TGTGCCAGTAAGGACAGGGGCTACGAGCAGTACTTC.